This T cell receptor (beta chain) derives from a study of T cells in women clearing cervical HPV infection. Remarks on this clone: The read comes to an end 3 residues before the CDR3 does, leaving the germline J gene to fill in the end.

Profiling relied on immunoSEQ multiplex PCR, and the TCRdb table lists in-frame clones only, not all of them. This sample contains about 20,000 clones. Losses at the gene ends were 0 bases for V and 8 bases for J; bases not matched to a gene: 11. The CDR3 runs to 18 residues. The chain is built from TRBV5-3 and TRBJ2-1; TRBD2 agrees at 13 bases. TRBV5-3 has ORF status, its function being uncertain. This receptor was identified in a woman aged 18 to 75 with a cervical HPV16 infection that either progressed to CIN3+ or cleared (not recorded which). The sample consisted of blood buffy coat. The CDR3 sequence is CARSLEAWTSGSTYEQFF. The sequenced CDR3 bases are TGTGCCAGAAGCTTGGAAGCGTGGACTAGCGGGAGTACCTATGAG.